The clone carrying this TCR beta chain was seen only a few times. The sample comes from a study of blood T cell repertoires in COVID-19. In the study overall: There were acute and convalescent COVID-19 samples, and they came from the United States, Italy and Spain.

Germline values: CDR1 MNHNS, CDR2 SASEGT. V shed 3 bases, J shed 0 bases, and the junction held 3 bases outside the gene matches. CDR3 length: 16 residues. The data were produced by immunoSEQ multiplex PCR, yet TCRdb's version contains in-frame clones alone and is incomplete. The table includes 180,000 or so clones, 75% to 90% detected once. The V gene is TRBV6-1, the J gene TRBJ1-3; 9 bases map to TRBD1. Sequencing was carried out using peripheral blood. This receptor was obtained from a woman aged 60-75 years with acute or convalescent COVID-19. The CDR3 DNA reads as TGTGCCAGCAGTGAGGGACAGGGTCCCTCTGGAAACACCATATATTTT. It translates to CASSEGQGPSGNTIYF.